This T cell receptor (beta chain) was found in a study of brain metastases from non-small cell lung cancer. Libraries were prepared by immunoSEQ multiplex PCR; TCRdb keeps only in-frame clonotypes and omits some of them. Of 3,500 to 4,500 clones in the sample, around 90% were seen once. Per germline, CDR1 SGDLS and CDR2 YYNGEE. The CDR3 loop spans 15 amino acids. V shed 2 bases, J shed 3 bases, and the junction held 3 bases outside the gene matches. The TCR was taken from a donor aged 40 or older with non-small cell lung cancer. What was sequenced was primary lung tumor tissue. J is TRBJ2-2 and V is TRBV9, with 8 nucleotides matching TRBD2. This CDR3 reads CASSVTSVYTGELFF. CDR3 nucleotide sequence: TGTGCCAGCAGCGTGACTAGCGTCTACACCGGGGAGCTGTTTTTT.